These 32 T cell receptor beta chains were all obtained from the same sample, sequenced in a study of blood T cells in healthy people across ages (dated by TCRdb to about 2015). Receptor amplification or capture employed 5' RACE. Reads for this sample came from an Illumina HiSeq 2500. A second about 6 to 11 cycle PCR used a sample-barcoded 5' primer and a J-beta primer mix. TCRdb cleaned the public reads at Q25 with fastp, built clones with MiXCR and kept in-frame beta chains. Rows with a matching CDR3 protein are joined into one entry that keeps the most common DNA and genes. This sample is represented by about 1,600,000 distinct CDR3 sequences; 40% to 50% of them were singletons. Under 8% of the sample comes from the top ten. Specimen: blood. The receptor set was obtained from a young woman in good health.

The V call is TRBV5-1, the J call TRBJ2-1; no clear D. Trimming cost V 1 base and J 6 bases, with 11 bases left between them. The CDR3 sequence is 14 residues long. The V gene's germline CDR1 is SGHRS and CDR2 YFSETQ. The CDR3 DNA reads TGCGCCAGCAGCTTGAGGTTAGGTCCCAATGAGCAGTTCTTC. Translating gives CASSLRLGPNEQFF.

This clonotype appeared a few times. The genes are TRBV29-1 and TRBJ2-7, with D unresolved. The germline V and J ends were trimmed by 1 base and 5 bases, with 6 bases remaining between them. This CDR3 is 11 amino acids long. Germline CDR1 reads SQVTM; CDR2 reads ANQGSEA. The CDR3 nucleotides read TGCAGCGTTGAAGTTCTAAACGAGCAGTACTTC. Its protein product is CSVEVLNEQYF.

The CDR3 region has the DNA TGTGCCACCAGTGAGTCACCGGGCTCCTCCTACAATGAGCAGTTCTTC. This sequence encodes CATSESPGSSYNEQFF. The rearrangement uses TRBV24-1 and TRBJ2-1, with D unresolved. Per the germline V gene, CDR1 is KGHDR and CDR2 is SFDVKD. Between the trimmed V and J ends, which lost 4 bases and 0 bases, there was a span of 12 bases. The CDR3 totals 16 residues.

V and J are TRBV7-3 and TRBJ1-1, with D unresolved. V shed 4 bases and J shed 10 bases, with 13 bases lying between them. Germline V gene lookup returns CDR1 SGHTA and CDR2 FQGTGA. This CDR3 region has 12 residues. The CDR3 DNA reads TGTGCCAGCAGCTCGGCGGGAGGCGCAGCTTTCTTT. It is translated as CASSSAGGAAFF.

V and J are TRBV27 and TRBJ2-3, with D perhaps matching TRBD2 (5 bases). The V gene's germline CDR1 is MNHEY and CDR2 SMNVEV (reference sequence). The CDR3 extends over 17 amino acids. Between the trimmed V and J ends, which lost 5 bases and 0 bases, there was a span of 18 bases. The chain's CDR3 is CASSPSGIEPSTDTQYF. The CDR3 region has the DNA TGTGCCAGCAGTCCGTCGGGGATCGAGCCTAGCACAGATACGCAGTATTTT.

A remark on this clonotype: Mismatch with germline at one junction end may stem from a read error. The V gene is TRBV4-1, the J gene TRBJ1-4, with 8 bases matching TRBD1. Germline V gene sequence: CDR1 MGHRA, CDR2 YSYEKL. The CDR3 spans 15 residues. Written as DNA, the CDR3 is TGCGCCAGCAGCGAAGACAGGGGAAATAATGAAAAACTGTTTTTT. Translating it yields CASSEDRGNNEKLFF.

Only a few counts were recorded for this clonotype. This rearrangement joins TRBV12-3 or TRBV12-4 to TRBJ2-5, with 12 positions matching TRBD2. The CDR3 runs 15 residues. The ends lost 7 bases at V and 3 bases at J; junction bases unmatched: 6. CDR3: CASTKGLAGKETQYF. The CDR3 DNA is TGTGCCAGCACCAAAGGACTAGCGGGGAAAGAGACCCAGTACTTC.

V and J are TRBV6-1 and TRBJ2-7; 10 nucleotides agree with TRBD1. Trimming removed 7 bases from V and 1 base from J; junction bases left unmatched: 4. The CDR3 covers 14 residues. Germline values: CDR1 MNHNS, CDR2 SASEGT. CDR3 in DNA: TGTGCCAGCACCACGGGACAGGGGTCCTACGAGCAGTACTTC. This codes for CASTTGQGSYEQYF.

V and J are TRBV6-1 and TRBJ2-5; no firm D call. With 5 bases removed from V and 2 bases from J, the gap between germline ends came to 15 bases. CDR3 size: 15 residues. Germline V gene lookup returns CDR1 MNHNS and CDR2 SASEGT. CDR3 loop: CASSRPQAYQETQYF. In DNA, the CDR3 is TGTGCCAGCAGTCGACCGCAGGCGTATCAAGAGACCCAGTACTTC.

The chain links TRBV10-3 to TRBJ1-2; D gene unclear. There are 13 residues in the CDR3. V lost 8 bases, J lost 6 bases, and 16 bases lay in between. Germline-derived CDR1 and CDR2 are ENHRY and SYGVKD. This chain's CDR3 is CAISAGGSHGYTF. The CDR3 region has the DNA TGTGCCATCTCCGCGGGAGGGTCCCATGGCTACACCTTC.

This clonotype was counted only a few times. The V gene is TRBV25-1, the J gene TRBJ2-7; possible D gene TRBD1, 6 bases. CDR1 and CDR2 (germline): MGHDK, SYGVNS. The ends were cut back, 1 base at V and 4 bases at J, with 8 bases in the middle. The CDR3 extends over 13 amino acids. CDR3 nucleotide sequence: TGTGCCAGCAGTGAATTACAGGGTTACGAGCAGTACTTC. Encoded protein: CASSELQGYEQYF.

V gene TRBV10-3 combines with J gene TRBJ2-3, with 7 bases that match TRBD1. This CDR3 region has 15 residues. CDR1 is ENHRY and CDR2 is SYGVKD in the germline V gene. Unmatched junction bases numbered 5, after V lost 3 bases and J lost 2 bases. The CDR3 here is CAISENRGVTDTQYF. CDR3 nucleotides: TGTGCCATCAGTGAAAACAGGGGTGTCACAGATACGCAGTATTTT.

V gene TRBV12-3 or TRBV12-4 combines with J gene TRBJ2-5; D call uncertain. The J call may be faulty, since TRBJ2-7 better matches the DNA end. This CDR3 is 12 amino acids long. CDR3 DNA: TGTGCCAGCAGTTTACAGGATGGCGAGCAGTACTTC. Protein sequence: CASSLQDGEQYF.

This clonotype was seen a few times. The genes are TRBV13 and TRBJ2-7; 9 positions agree with TRBD2. This CDR3 contains 15 residues. With V trimmed by 2 bases and J by 2 bases, 4 bases remained unmatched. CDR1 PRHDT and CDR2 FYEKMQ come from the germline V gene (reference sequence). The CDR3 DNA reads as TGTGCCAGCAGCTTAAAGCTAGCGGGAACCTACGAGCAGTACTTC. Protein product: CASSLKLAGTYEQYF.

The V call is TRBV7-9, the J call TRBJ2-1, with D possibly TRBD2 on 6 matching bases. Germline V lookup: CDR1 SEHNR, CDR2 FQNEAQ (reference sequence). CDR3 length: 14 residues. The V gene lost 0 bases and the J gene lost 10 bases, with 13 bases spanning the gap. Written as DNA, the CDR3 is TGTGCCAGCAGCTTAGCGGGACTCCCTTCGGAGCAGTTCTTC. It yields the protein CASSLAGLPSEQFF.

The V and J genes are TRBV9 and TRBJ2-3; D not resolved. Germline CDR1 SGDLS, CDR2 YYNGEE. The ends were cut back, 4 bases at V and 2 bases at J, with 17 bases in the middle. This CDR3 spans 16 amino acids. The DNA of the CDR3 is TGTGCCAGCAGCCCCGTCCCCAAGAAGTCCACAGATACGCAGTATTTT. Amino acid sequence: CASSPVPKKSTDTQYF. Variable domain in full (rest from reference TRBV9 and TRBJ2-3): DSGVTQTPKHLITATGQRVTLRCSPRSGDLSVYWYQQSLDQGLQFLIQYYNGEERAKGNILERFSAQQFPDLHSELNLSSLELGDSALYFCASSPVPKKSTDTQYFGPGTRLTVL.

V and J are TRBV6-5 and TRBJ1-5; maybe TRBD1 (6 bases). Germline CDR1 and CDR2: MNHEY and SVGAGI. Trimming left V 6 bases short and J 2 bases short, with 11 bases between. This CDR3 contains 14 residues. The CDR3 protein is CASRTGLGNQPQHF. The CDR3 DNA sequence: TGTGCCAGCAGAACAGGGTTGGGCAATCAGCCCCAGCATTTT.

The V gene is TRBV20-1, the J gene TRBJ2-7, with a possible D match to TRBD2 (5 bases). Trimming left V 3 bases short and J 0 bases short, with 12 bases between. Germline-derived CDR1 and CDR2 are DFQATT and SNEGSKA (reference sequence). The CDR3 is made up of 14 amino acids. CDR3 coding DNA: TGCAGTGCTAGGAGTAGCGCTAGCTCCTACGAGCAGTACTTC. Residues: CSARSSASSYEQYF.

The J gene is TRBJ2-5, the V gene TRBV5-1; TRBD2 aligns across 9 bases. The J call may be faulty, since TRBJ2-7 better matches the DNA end. There are 15 residues in the CDR3. Germline assignment: CDR1 SGHRS and CDR2 YFSETQ. This CDR3 reads CASSRTAGLAAEQYF. DNA of the CDR3: TGCGCCAGCAGCCGGACAGCGGGACTAGCTGCCGAGCAGTACTTC.

The chain links TRBV28 to TRBJ1-5; 8 positions agree with TRBD1. V gave up 6 bases and J gave up 2 bases; unmatched junction bases: 9. The CDR3 spans 16 residues. Germline CDR1 reads MDHEN; CDR2 reads SYDVKM. The DNA of the CDR3 is TGTGCCAGCAGGCTCAGGGGGCGGGTAGGCAATCAGCCCCAGCATTTT. It specifies CASRLRGRVGNQPQHF.

This clonotype was detected many times. V is TRBV3-1 and J is TRBJ1-2, with D hard to call. Per germline, CDR1 LGHDT and CDR2 YNNKEL (reference sequence). The CDR3 covers 11 residues. V was pared by 5 bases and J by 5 bases, with 6 bases between. CDR3 sequence: CASSGVYGYTF. The CDR3 DNA reads as TGTGCCAGCAGCGGGGTTTATGGCTACACCTTC.

The chain links TRBV2 to TRBJ1-1; no reliable D call. CDR1 and CDR2 from the germline V gene are SNHLY and FYNNEI. The CDR3 has 10 residues. The V and J ends lost 10 bases and 1 base respectively, with 4 bases between them. The CDR3 loop reads CATQNTEAFF. CDR3 in DNA: TGTGCCACCCAGAACACTGAAGCTTTCTTT.

This chain joins TRBV7-9 and TRBJ2-1, with D uncertain. Germline CDR1 reads SEHNR; CDR2 reads FQNEAQ (reference sequence). V lost 3 bases and J lost 10, with 7 bases in between. The CDR3 is made up of 11 amino acids. CDR3 DNA sequence: TGTGCCAGCAGCTTTGCCTACGAGCAGTTCTTC. Amino acid sequence: CASSFAYEQFF.

V gene TRBV7-9 combines with J gene TRBJ1-4; D unclear. Trimming pared 1 base from V and 8 bases from J, leaving 14 bases between. CDR3 length: 15 amino acids. Germline V gene lookup returns CDR1 SEHNR and CDR2 FQNEAQ (reference sequence). The CDR3 sequence is CASSLGSSEGEKLFF. DNA for the CDR3: TGTGCCAGCAGCTTAGGATCTTCGGAAGGAGAAAAACTGTTTTTT.

This chain uses TRBV7-9 with TRBJ2-5, with 8 positions matching TRBD2. Germline assignment: CDR1 SEHNR and CDR2 FQNEAQ (reference sequence). V shed 2 bases and J 5 bases; nucleotides not matched to a gene: 13. This CDR3 is built from 17 residues. The DNA of the CDR3 is TGTGCCAGCAGCTTAATAGGATTTGGGACTAGTTCGGAGACCCAGTACTTC. Its protein is CASSLIGFGTSSETQYF.

The V gene is TRBV4-1, the J gene TRBJ1-6; the D is unclear. The germline V gene has CDR1 MGHRA and CDR2 YSYEKL. The V end lost 11 bases, the J end lost 0 bases, and 11 bases lay between the germline ends. The CDR3 covers 14 residues. CDR3 sequence reads: CAVGEASYNSPLHF. CDR3 in DNA: TGCGCCGTCGGAGAGGCCTCCTATAATTCACCCCTCCACTTT.

V and J are TRBV6-8 and TRBJ1-1, with 8 bases that match TRBD1. V was clipped by 6 bases and J by 0 bases; unmatched bases: 9. Germline values: CDR1 MNHGY, CDR2 SAAAGT. CDR3 size: 16 residues. The DNA for the CDR3 is TGTGCCAGCAGCTACCGGGACAGGTCGATGAACACTGAAGCTTTCTTT. Translating gives CASSYRDRSMNTEAFF.

The chain uses TRBV20-1 and TRBJ1-6; 9 bases line up with TRBD1. The V and J ends lost 3 bases and 11 bases, in that order; junction bases with no gene match: 8. The CDR3 extends over 14 amino acids. The germline gives CDR1 DFQATT, CDR2 SNEGSKA (reference sequence). The CDR3 is CSARRGTGQTPLHF. The CDR3 DNA follows: TGCAGTGCTAGGCGTGGGACAGGGCAAACACCCCTCCACTTT.

The rearrangement links TRBV3-1 to TRBJ2-7; D is uncertain. The CDR3 length is 13 residues. Per the germline V gene, CDR1 is LGHDT and CDR2 is YNNKEL (reference sequence). Trimming took off 1 base at V and 3 bases at J, with 7 bases between the two ends. CDR3 in DNA: TGTGCCAGCAGCCAAGGGTTCGTCTACGAGCAGTACTTC. It is translated as CASSQGFVYEQYF.

The genes are TRBV12-3 or TRBV12-4 and TRBJ1-5; 9 bases agree with TRBD1. There are 16 residues in the CDR3. The ends lost 1 base at V and 3 bases at J; junction bases unmatched: 4. CDR3 in DNA: TGTGCCAGCAGTTTAGAGGACAGGGGATTCAATCAGCCCCAGCATTTT. Translated: CASSLEDRGFNQPQHF.

The V gene is TRBV6-2 or TRBV6-3, the J gene TRBJ2-3, with 7 bases identical to TRBD2. CDR1 and CDR2 from the germline V gene are MNHEY and SVGEGT. The CDR3 length is 16 residues. After removal of 0 bases from V and 4 bases from J, the junction contained 7 bases not matched to a gene. The CDR3 spells CASSYSGDYRADTQYF. The DNA of the CDR3 is TGTGCCAGCAGTTACTCAGGGGACTACCGCGCAGATACGCAGTATTTT.

The sample holds a few counts of this clonotype. The chain employs TRBV7-9 and TRBJ2-3; possibly TRBD1 or TRBD2 for D (5 bases each). The CDR3 extends over 16 amino acids. V shed 5 bases and J shed 10 bases, with 25 bases lying between them. Per the germline V gene, CDR1 is SEHNR and CDR2 is FQNEAQ (reference sequence). The CDR3 is CASSPGPLFGGVAQYF. The CDR3 DNA sequence: TGTGCCAGCAGCCCAGGCCCCCTATTTGGGGGAGTCGCGCAGTATTTT.